This TCR beta chain was captured in a study of blood T cells in healthy people across ages. To note about this clonotype: The antigen is undetermined.

The V and J ends lost 2 bases and 3 bases, in that order; junction bases with no gene match: 11. Per germline, CDR1 MNHNY and CDR2 SVGAGI (reference sequence). The CDR3 runs to 17 residues. PCR was performed a second time for about 7 to 12 cycles using a sample-barcoded 5' primer and a J-beta primer mix. TCRdb re-called the 5' RACE reads through MiXCR, storing one row per CDR3 protein. The sample consists of about 1,500,000 distinct CDR3 sequences, roughly 30% of them appearing once. Findings and limits, study-wide: Diversity figures derived from one million T cells were judged to underestimate the true value.

Drawing of peripheral blood yielded roughly 9.3 milliliters from each donor. Samples each had at least 5 micrograms of total RNA extracted. Sequencing input: blood. The sequence came from a woman between 25 and 40 years old in good health. V and J are TRBV6-6 and TRBJ2-7; 9 bases are shared with TRBD1. The chain's CDR3 is CASSYARPGQGSYEQYF. As DNA, the CDR3 is TGTGCCAGCAGTTACGCCCGCCCGGGACAGGGCAGCTACGAGCAGTACTTC.